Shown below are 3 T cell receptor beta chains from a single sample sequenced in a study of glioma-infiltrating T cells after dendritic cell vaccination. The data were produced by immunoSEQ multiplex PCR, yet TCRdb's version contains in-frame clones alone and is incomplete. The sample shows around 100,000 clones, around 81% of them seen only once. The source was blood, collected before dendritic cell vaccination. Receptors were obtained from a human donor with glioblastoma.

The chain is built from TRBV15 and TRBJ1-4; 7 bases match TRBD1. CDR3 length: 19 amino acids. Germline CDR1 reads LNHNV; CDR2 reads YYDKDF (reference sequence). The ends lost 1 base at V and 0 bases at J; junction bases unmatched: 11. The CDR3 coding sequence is TGTGCCACCAGCAGAGCCTACCACAGGGGCCCTGCAACTAATGAAAAACTGTTTTTT. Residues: CATSRAYHRGPATNEKLFF.

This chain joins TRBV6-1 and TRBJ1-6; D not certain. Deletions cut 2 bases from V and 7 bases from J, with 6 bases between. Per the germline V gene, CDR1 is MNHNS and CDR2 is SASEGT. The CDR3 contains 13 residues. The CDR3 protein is CASSEIKNSPLHF. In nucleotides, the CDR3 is TGTGCCAGCAGTGAAATAAAAAATTCACCCCTCCACTTT.

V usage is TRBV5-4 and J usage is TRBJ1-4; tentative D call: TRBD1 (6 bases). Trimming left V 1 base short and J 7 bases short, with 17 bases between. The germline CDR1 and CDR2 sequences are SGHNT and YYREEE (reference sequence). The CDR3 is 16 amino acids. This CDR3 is CASSLMVPGAGEKLFF. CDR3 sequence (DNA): TGTGCCAGCAGCTTGATGGTGCCAGGGGCGGGTGAAAAACTGTTTTTT. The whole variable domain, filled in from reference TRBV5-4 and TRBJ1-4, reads ETGVTQSPTHLIKTRGQQVTLRCSSQSGHNTVSWYQQALGQGPQFIFQYYREEENGRGNFPPRFSGLQFPNYSSELNVNALELDDSALYLCASSLMVPGAGEKLFFGSGTQLSVL.